Below are 18 T cell receptor beta chains sequenced from a single sample in a study of blood T cell repertoires in COVID-19. Profiling relied on immunoSEQ multiplex PCR, and the TCRdb table lists in-frame clones only, not all of them. This table holds about 270,000 clones, 85% found once. The sample comprised peripheral blood. These receptors were collected from a human donor in a cohort sampled during active COVID-19.

The chain couples TRBV20-1 to TRBJ2-1; TRBD2 matches at 12 bases. There are 15 residues in the CDR3. V shed 3 bases and J 4 bases; nucleotides not matched to a gene: 4. The germline V gene encodes CDR1 DFQATT and CDR2 SNEGSKA (reference sequence). The CDR3 protein is CSASEGLAGYNEQFF. The CDR3 region has the DNA TGCAGTGCTAGTGAGGGACTAGCGGGTTACAATGAGCAGTTCTTC.

The chain employs TRBV4-3 and TRBJ2-4; 11 bases fit TRBD2. The junction had 5 bases not matched to a gene; V was cut back by 2 bases and J by 8 bases. Per the germline V gene, CDR1 is LGHNA and CDR2 is YSLEER. The CDR3 is made up of 15 amino acids. CDR3 sequence: CASSQSLAGGDIQYF. The CDR3, as DNA: TGCGCCAGCAGCCAATCTCTAGCGGGAGGAGACATTCAGTACTTC.

The J gene is TRBJ2-6, the V gene TRBV7-9, with 10 bases identical to TRBD2. The J segment lost 4 bases and the V segment lost 4 bases, leaving 4 bases of the junction unmatched. Looked up from germline, CDR1 is SEHNR and CDR2 is FQNEAQ (reference sequence). The CDR3 runs to 16 residues. DNA of the CDR3: TGTGCCAGCAGCTCGACTAGCGGGCAAGGGGCCAACGTCCTGACTTTC. Its protein is CASSSTSGQGANVLTF.

As DNA, the CDR3 is TGTGCCAGCAGCTATAAAATTAGCGGGGGAACAGATACGCAGTATTTT. Amino acids: CASSYKISGGTDTQYF. This chain joins TRBV7-8 and TRBJ2-3, with 9 positions matching TRBD2. Germline V CDR1 and CDR2: SGHVS, FQNEAQ. Germline trimming cut 4 bases from V and 3 bases from J; bases unmatched to any gene: 8. This CDR3 region has 16 residues.

This rearrangement joins TRBV14 to TRBJ2-2; D is perhaps TRBD1 (5 bases). Germline-derived CDR1 and CDR2 are SGHDN and FVKESK. The CDR3 extends over 13 amino acids. V dropped 4 bases and J dropped 6 bases, with 9 bases sitting between them. The CDR3 sequence: CASSLRGSGELFF. The CDR3 nucleotides read TGTGCCAGCAGCCTAAGGGGATCCGGGGAGCTGTTTTTT.

The chain combines TRBV4-3 with TRBJ2-7; TRBD2 is a possible D gene (6 bases). In germline, CDR1 is LGHNA, CDR2 YSLEER. This CDR3 is built from 17 residues. V shed 0 bases and J shed 3 bases, with 18 bases lying between them. DNA for the CDR3: TGCGCCAGCAGCCAAGATACCACTAGCAAGTCTTTCTACGAGCAGTACTTC. Protein sequence: CASSQDTTSKSFYEQYF.

This rearrangement joins TRBV6-5 to TRBJ2-6; D may be TRBD2 (6 bases). V was pared by 9 bases and J by 4 bases, with 13 bases between. From germline, CDR1 is MNHEY and CDR2 SVGAGI. CDR3 length: 14 amino acids. The CDR3 DNA is TGTGCCAGTGGGGTGGGACTGGGGGCCAACGTCCTGACTTTC. Encoded protein: CASGVGLGANVLTF.

This clone was seen ten or more times. The chain uses TRBV9 and TRBJ1-5; 7 bases map to TRBD1. There are 15 residues in the CDR3. Looked up from germline, CDR1 is SGDLS and CDR2 is YYNGEE. V shed 2 bases, J shed 4 bases, and the junction held 6 bases outside the gene matches. CDR3 in amino acids: CASSVGTVGNQPQHF. In nucleotides, the CDR3 is TGTGCCAGCAGCGTGGGGACAGTTGGGAATCAGCCCCAGCATTTT.

The CDR3 coding sequence is TGTGCCAGCAGCGAGACGGACAGGTCGAACACTGAAGCTTTCTTT. Protein: CASSETDRSNTEAFF. J is TRBJ1-1 and V is TRBV2, with 7 bases lining up with TRBD1. V was clipped by 6 bases and J by 1 base; unmatched bases: 8. This CDR3 has 15 amino acids. Germline CDR1 reads SNHLY; CDR2 reads FYNNEI.

This sequence joins TRBV18 and TRBJ2-3; D gene uncertain. This CDR3 has 13 amino acids. Germline V gives CDR1 KGHSH, CDR2 LQKENI. V gave up 0 bases and J gave up 3 bases, with 4 bases separating them. The CDR3 is CASSPPSTDTQYF. CDR3 DNA: TGTGCCAGCTCACCACCGTCGACAGATACGCAGTATTTT.

V gene TRBV5-1 combines with J gene TRBJ1-4; D gene uncertain. The CDR3 covers 13 residues. Germline V gene sequence: CDR1 SGHRS, CDR2 YFSETQ. Trimming pared 7 bases from V and 5 bases from J, leaving 12 bases between. This CDR3 reads CASQRAINEKLFF. The CDR3 DNA reads as TGCGCCAGCCAGCGCGCTATAAATGAAAAACTGTTTTTT.

This clone was detected once. V gene TRBV5-4 combines with J gene TRBJ2-2; D perhaps matches TRBD1 (6 bases). From germline, CDR1 is SGHNT and CDR2 YYREEE (reference sequence). V was trimmed by 3 bases and J by 5 bases, leaving 17 bases between them. The CDR3 covers 16 residues. The CDR3 region is CASSSIGQGQTGELFF. As DNA, the CDR3 is TGTGCCAGCAGCTCCATCGGCCAGGGGCAGACCGGGGAGCTGTTTTTT.

This chain uses TRBV27 with TRBJ2-2, with 7 positions matching TRBD2. This CDR3 comprises 16 residues. CDR1 and CDR2 from the germline V gene are MNHEY and SMNVEV (reference sequence). V trimming: 6 bases; J trimming: 5 bases; junction bases outside the gene matches: 12. CDR3 sequence reads: CASRPLSGFGTGELFF. The CDR3 nucleotides are TGTGCCAGCAGACCCCTTAGCGGGTTCGGTACCGGGGAGCTGTTTTTT.

Ten or more counts support this clone. This chain uses TRBV19 with TRBJ1-1, with a tentative D call TRBD1 (6 bases). V lost 8 bases and J lost 0, with 10 bases in between. CDR1 is LNHDA, CDR2 SQIVND, per germline (reference sequence). This CDR3 has 13 residues. As DNA, the CDR3 is TGTGCCAGTCAAGACAGGCTGAACACTGAAGCTTTCTTT. This encodes CASQDRLNTEAFF.

The chain has TRBV6-5 and TRBJ1-1; no definite D call. The CDR3 length is 13 residues. The germline V gene encodes CDR1 MNHEY and CDR2 SVGAGI. V was cut by 6 bases and J by 2 bases, with 10 bases left in between. CDR3 sequence reads: CASRPDYNTEAFF. The DNA of the CDR3 is TGTGCCAGCAGGCCCGACTATAACACTGAAGCTTTCTTT.

V is TRBV10-3 and J is TRBJ1-1; D call uncertain. Trimming removed 2 bases from V and 3 bases from J, with 7 bases in between. There are 13 residues in the CDR3. CDR1 ENHRY and CDR2 SYGVKD come from the germline V gene. The CDR3 nucleotides read TGTGCCATCAGTGAGGTGCAGGACACTGAAGCTTTCTTT. Translated, it gives CAISEVQDTEAFF.

This clone has only a few counts. This chain joins TRBV15 and TRBJ1-1; no firm D call. The V end was cut by 3 bases, the J end by 2 bases, with 4 bases between. CDR1 LNHNV and CDR2 YYDKDF come from the germline V gene (reference sequence). The CDR3 has 12 amino acids. This CDR3 is CATSRGNTEAFF. In DNA, the CDR3 is TGTGCCACCAGCAGGGGCAACACTGAAGCTTTCTTT.

V is TRBV2 and J is TRBJ2-1; TRBD2 aligns across 8 bases. CDR1 is SNHLY, CDR2 FYNNEI, per germline. This CDR3 contains 14 residues. The V segment lost 3 bases and the J segment 10 bases; nucleotides outside the gene matches: 8. DNA of the CDR3: TGTGCCAGCAGTGAGCGGGCGGGAGGCTGGGAGCAGTTCTTC. It is translated as CASSERAGGWEQFF.